The 2 T cell receptor beta chains below all came from one sample that was sequenced in a study of CD8 T cells in ankylosing spondylitis. One entry per CDR3 protein results from TCRdb running MiXCR on the 5' RACE reads. Of tens of thousands of distinct CDR3 sequences listed, roughly 6.8% are singletons. Sequencing input: blood, either unsorted or a sorted T cell fraction (not recorded which). Every receptor here comes from a male donor with ankylosing spondylitis or in good health (not recorded which).

With regard to this clonotype: A read error may explain this, as a much larger clone is one base away. V gene TRBV5-8 combines with J gene TRBJ2-1; weak D call: TRBD2 (7 bases). Trimming took 2 bases from V and 6 from J, leaving 21 bases between them. Germline V CDR1 and CDR2: SGHTS, YDEGEE. The CDR3 is made up of 17 amino acids. The CDR3 spells CASSFPGRGSEPNEQFF. The CDR3, as DNA: TGTGCCAGCAGCTTCCCAGGGAGGGGGTCGGAGCCCAATGAGCAGTTCTTC.

By sample fraction, this clonotype is medium-sized. The chain uses TRBV12-3 or TRBV12-4 and TRBJ2-7, with 8 bases that match TRBD1. This CDR3 is built from 13 residues. The trim removed 6 bases at V and 7 bases at J, leaving 8 bases unmatched. The CDR3 here is CASSRTGNGEQYF. The CDR3 bases are TGTGCCAGCAGCAGGACAGGGAACGGGGAGCAGTACTTC.